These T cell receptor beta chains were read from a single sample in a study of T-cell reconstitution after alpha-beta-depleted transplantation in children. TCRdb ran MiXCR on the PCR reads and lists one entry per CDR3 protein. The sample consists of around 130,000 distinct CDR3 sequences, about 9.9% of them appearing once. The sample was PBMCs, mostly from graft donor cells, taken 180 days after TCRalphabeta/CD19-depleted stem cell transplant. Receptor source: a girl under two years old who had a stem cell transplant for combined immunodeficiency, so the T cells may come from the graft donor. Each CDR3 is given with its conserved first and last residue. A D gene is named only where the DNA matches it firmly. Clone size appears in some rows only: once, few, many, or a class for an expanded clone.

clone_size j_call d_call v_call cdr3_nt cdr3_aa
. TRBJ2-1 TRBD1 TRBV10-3 TGTGCCATCAGTGAGTCCCGGGACAGGAACGAGCAGTTCTTC CAISESRDRNEQFF
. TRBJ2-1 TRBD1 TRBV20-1 TGCAGTGCCCCACCGGGGACAGGGGGCCATTTCTTC CSAPPGTGGHFF
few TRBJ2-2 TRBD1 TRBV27 TGTGCCAGCAGTCCTTTGACAGGGCCCACCGGGGAGCTGTTTTTT CASSPLTGPTGELFF
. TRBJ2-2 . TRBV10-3 TGTGCCACCGGAGGAGGGTCTTACACCGGGGAGCTGTTTTTT CATGGGSYTGELFF
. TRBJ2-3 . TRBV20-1 TGCAGTGCTAGCGGGTTGGGCGGAGCCAGAGGGGATACGCAGTATTTT CSASGLGGARGDTQYF
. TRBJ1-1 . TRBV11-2 TGTGCCAGCAGCTCCACCCACTGGGACGATTTGAACACTGAAGCTTTCTTT CASSSTHWDDLNTEAFF
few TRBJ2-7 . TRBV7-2 TGTGCCAGCAGCTTACGGACAGAACCCTACGAGCAGTACTTC CASSLRTEPYEQYF
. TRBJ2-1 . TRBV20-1 TGCAGTGCTTACCCCTCCTACAATGAGCAGTTCTTC CSAYPSYNEQFF
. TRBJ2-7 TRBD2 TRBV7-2 TGTGCCAGCAGCTTACAAGCGGGAGGGGACGAGCAGTACTTC CASSLQAGGDEQYF
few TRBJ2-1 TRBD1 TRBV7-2 TGTGCCAGCAGCGCCCCGGGACAGGGGAGAAATGAGCAGTTCTTC CASSAPGQGRNEQFF
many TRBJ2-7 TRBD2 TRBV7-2 TGTGCCAGCAGCTTCAACGATCGGACTAGCGAGTACTTC CASSFNDRTSEYF
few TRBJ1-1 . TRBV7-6 TGTGCCAGCAGCTTAGGGGGGTTCACTGAAGCTTTCTTT CASSLGGFTEAFF
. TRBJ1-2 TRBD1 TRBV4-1 TGCGCCAGCAGCCAAGAAGGCCAACAGGGGGCTGGAGGCTACACCTTC CASSQEGQQGAGGYTF
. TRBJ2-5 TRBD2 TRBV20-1 TGCACCGCAGAAGCGGGGGGCCAAGAGACCCAGTACTTC CTAEAGGQETQYF
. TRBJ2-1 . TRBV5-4 TGTGCCAGCAGCTTGGGAGGGGACAATGAGCAGTTCTTC CASSLGGDNEQFF
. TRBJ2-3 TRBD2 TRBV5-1 TGCGCCAGCAGCCTCAATTTCCTTAGCGGGGGTACAGATACGCAGTATTTT CASSLNFLSGGTDTQYF
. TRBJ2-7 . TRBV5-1 TGCGCCAGCAGCTTGTGGTCTGGTATCACAGGCGAGCAGTACTTC CASSLWSGITGEQYF
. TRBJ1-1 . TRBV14 TGTGCCAGCAGCCAAGTATCCACTGAAGCTTTCTTT CASSQVSTEAFF
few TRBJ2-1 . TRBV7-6 TGTGCCAGCAGCTTACGAGGGAGAAGCAATGAGCAGTTCTTC CASSLRGRSNEQFF
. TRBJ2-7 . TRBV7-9 TGTGCCAGCAGCTTAGGCAGGGCCGAGCAGTACTTC CASSLGRAEQYF
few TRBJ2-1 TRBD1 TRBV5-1 TGCGCCAGCAGCTTAGGACAGGCTTACAATGAGCAGTTCTTC CASSLGQAYNEQFF
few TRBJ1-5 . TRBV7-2 TGTGCCAGCAGCTTGGGGGTCAGCAATCAGCCCCAGCATTTT CASSLGVSNQPQHF
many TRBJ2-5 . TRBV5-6 TGTGCCAGCAGCCCTTTCTTGGAGACCCAGTACTTC CASSPFLETQYF
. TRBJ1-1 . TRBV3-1 TGTGCCAGCAGCCAATTACAGATGAACACTGAAGCTTTCTTT CASSQLQMNTEAFF
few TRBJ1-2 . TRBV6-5 TGTGCCAGCAGTATGGGGGCGCGGGGCTACACCTTC CASSMGARGYTF
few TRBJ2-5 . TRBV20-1 TGCAGTGCTAGAGATGGGGGGAAAAGGGCCCAGTACTTC CSARDGGKRAQYF
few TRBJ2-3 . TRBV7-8 TGTGCCAGCAGCTTACTCCCAGATACGCAGTATTTT CASSLLPDTQYF
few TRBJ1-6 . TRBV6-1 TGTGCCAGCAGCCCGCTTGGGGCATCCTATAATTCACCCCTCCACTTT CASSPLGASYNSPLHF
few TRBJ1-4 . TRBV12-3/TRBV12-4 TGTGCCAGCAGTTTCGCGGGGGCTAGTAATGAAAAACTGTTTTTT CASSFAGASNEKLFF
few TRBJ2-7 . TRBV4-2 TGTGCCAGCAGCCAAGAACCCAGGTCCTACGAGCAGTACTTC CASSQEPRSYEQYF
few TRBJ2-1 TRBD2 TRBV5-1 TGCGCCAGCAGCTTGAGGCTACTAGCGGGCTCCTACAATGAGCAGTTCTTC CASSLRLLAGSYNEQFF
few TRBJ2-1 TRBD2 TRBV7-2 TGTGCCAGCAGCTTAGCTGGACTAGCTGTTAATGAGCAGTTCTTC CASSLAGLAVNEQFF
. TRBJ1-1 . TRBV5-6 TGTGCCAGCAGCTCCTACGGGGGCCTGAACACTGAAGCTTTCTTT CASSSYGGLNTEAFF
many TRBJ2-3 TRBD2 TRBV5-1 TGCGCCAGCAGCCCAGGACTAGCGGGAGTTGTAGATACGCAGTATTTT CASSPGLAGVVDTQYF
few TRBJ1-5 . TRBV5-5 TGTGCCAGCAGCTTGGGACCTCAGGGGAGCAATCAGCCCCAGCATTTT CASSLGPQGSNQPQHF